Below, 25 T cell receptor beta chains from the same sample are listed, as sequenced in a study of T cell responses to AZD1222 COVID-19 vaccine. Method: immunoSEQ multiplex PCR; TCRdb's copy keeps in-frame clones and lacks some. The sample consists of 150,000 to 200,000 clones, under 95% of them appearing once. The starting material was peripheral blood, obtained 28 days after the second AZD1222 dose. These TCRs come from an adult who received the AZD1222 COVID-19 vaccine.

The gene calls are TRBV7-9 and TRBJ1-4; D is perhaps TRBD1 (6 bases). V gave up 3 bases and J gave up 4 bases, with 15 bases separating them. The germline V gene has CDR1 SEHNR and CDR2 FQNEAQ (reference sequence). The CDR3 totals 16 residues. The CDR3 loop reads CASSLGTWTNNEKLFF. The CDR3 DNA sequence: TGTGCCAGCAGCTTGGGGACATGGACAAATAATGAAAAACTGTTTTTT.

In its sample, this clone was seen once. This chain uses TRBV28 with TRBJ2-7; possible D gene TRBD2, 5 bases. The germline CDR1 and CDR2 sequences are MDHEN and SYDVKM. CDR3 size: 13 residues. Trimming cost V 6 bases and J 3 bases, with 12 bases left between them. The CDR3 DNA sequence: TGTGCCAGCAGGGATAGCGCTATCTACGAGCAGTACTTC. Translation gives CASRDSAIYEQYF.

This clone came up a few times. This chain joins TRBV7-2 and TRBJ2-5; D ambiguous. CDR1 and CDR2 (germline): SGHTA, FQGNSA. The CDR3 sequence is 12 residues long. Trimming pared 5 bases from V and 5 bases from J, leaving 9 bases between. Written as DNA, the CDR3 is TGTGCCAGCAGCACTCAAATGGAGACCCAGTACTTC. Translation: CASSTQMETQYF.

This clone was detected only once. The chain combines TRBV11-2 with TRBJ1-1; D unresolved. This CDR3 region has 15 residues. Trimming cost V 5 bases and J 0 bases, with 13 bases left between them. Germline V gene lookup returns CDR1 SGHAT and CDR2 FQNNGV. CDR3 amino acids: CASSIGRWMNTEAFF. In DNA form, the CDR3 reads TGTGCCAGCAGCATCGGACGGTGGATGAACACTGAAGCTTTCTTT.

This chain links TRBV14 with TRBJ2-1; TRBD2 agrees at 9 bases. V lost 3 bases and J lost 2; bases outside the gene matches: 5. The CDR3 has 16 amino acids. Per germline, CDR1 SGHDN and CDR2 FVKESK. The CDR3 spells CASSHIAGATYNEQFF. DNA for the CDR3: TGTGCCAGCAGCCACATAGCGGGAGCAACCTACAATGAGCAGTTCTTC.

The chain recombines TRBV15 with TRBJ2-1; 10 bases map to TRBD2. The junction had 14 bases not matched to a gene; V was cut back by 8 bases and J by 10 bases. CDR1 and CDR2 from the germline V gene are LNHNV and YYDKDF (reference sequence). The CDR3 is made up of 15 amino acids. This CDR3 reads CATGGKLAGEDEQFF. The CDR3 bases are TGTGCCACCGGCGGTAAGCTAGCGGGAGAGGACGAGCAGTTCTTC.

Of note for this clone: With a much larger clone just one base away, this may be a read error. The same CDR3 is also encoded by other DNA sequences in this sample. The rearrangement joins TRBV5-5 to TRBJ2-7; no clear D. Per germline, CDR1 SGHKS and CDR2 YYEKEE (reference sequence). The CDR3 length is 11 residues. V was shortened by 0 bases and J by 2 bases, with 0 bases between the two germline ends. The CDR3 nucleotides read TGTGCCAGCAGCTTGGCCTACGAGCAGTACTTC. Its translation: CASSLAYEQYF.

V usage is TRBV7-9 and J usage is TRBJ2-3, with D perhaps matching TRBD2 (6 bases). The V and J ends lost 5 bases and 1 base respectively, with 13 bases between them. Looked up from germline, CDR1 is SEHNR and CDR2 is FQNEAQ (reference sequence). CDR3 length equals 15 residues. The CDR3 protein is CASSPRLGGTDTQYF. For the CDR3, the DNA is TGTGCCAGCAGCCCCCGACTAGGAGGCACAGATACGCAGTATTTT.

This chain connects TRBV19 to TRBJ1-6, with D perhaps matching TRBD1 (5 bases). This CDR3 spans 14 amino acids. V was clipped by 4 bases and J by 8 bases, with 12 bases between them. The germline CDR1 and CDR2 sequences are LNHDA and SQIVND (reference sequence). This CDR3 reads CASSRGRVDSPLHF. The CDR3 nucleotides read TGTGCCAGTAGTAGGGGCAGGGTTGATTCACCCCTCCACTTT.

This clone came up once. The genes are TRBV3-1 (or the pseudogene TRBV3-2) and TRBJ2-1; D gene ambiguous. The V end was cut by 5 bases, the J end by 9 bases, with 20 bases between. CDR3 length equals 15 residues. The germline V gene has CDR1 LGHDT and CDR2 YNNKEL (reference sequence). The CDR3 DNA reads TGTGCCAGCAGCACGCCGGGCCTGGAAGTCGGTGAGCAGTTCTTC. Amino acids: CASSTPGLEVGEQFF.

V gene TRBV28 combines with J gene TRBJ1-4, with 7 bases matching TRBD1. With 5 bases clipped from V and 4 bases from J, the junction kept 7 bases outside the gene matches. From germline, CDR1 is MDHEN and CDR2 SYDVKM. The CDR3 covers 15 residues. Here the CDR3 DNA reads TGTGCCAGCAGTCTCCCGACAGGGATTAATGAAAAACTGTTTTTT. Its translation is CASSLPTGINEKLFF.

V usage is TRBV29-1 and J usage is TRBJ1-1; no clear D gene. Between the trimmed V and J ends, which lost 1 base and 6 bases, there was a span of 12 bases. The CDR3 has 13 amino acids. Looked up from germline, CDR1 is SQVTM and CDR2 is ANQGSEA. CDR3 residues: CSVEAGVGSEAFF. CDR3 in DNA: TGCAGCGTTGAAGCGGGTGTAGGCTCTGAAGCTTTCTTT. Supplemented by reference TRBV29-1 and TRBJ1-1, the full variable domain reads SAVISQKPSRDICQRGTSLTIQCQVDSQVTMMFWYRQQPGQSLTLIATANQGSEATYESGFVIDKFPISRPNLTFSTLTVSNMSPEDSSIYLCSVEAGVGSEAFFGQGTRLTVV.

This clone has a handful of counts. This chain uses TRBV4-1 with TRBJ2-7; D might be TRBD1 or TRBD2, each matching 5 bases. The CDR3 runs to 16 residues. Germline CDR1 reads MGHRA; CDR2 reads YSYEKL. The V end was cut by 4 bases, the J end by 2 bases, with 18 bases between. The CDR3 loop reads CASSPEKGRDPYEQYF. CDR3 sequence (DNA): TGCGCCAGCAGCCCAGAGAAGGGCAGGGACCCCTACGAGCAGTACTTC.

This chain joins TRBV24-1 and TRBJ2-1, with 8 bases matching TRBD1. V lost 5 bases, J lost 14 bases, and 10 bases stayed unmatched. This CDR3 spans 13 amino acids. Germline assignment: CDR1 KGHDR and CDR2 SFDVKD. The CDR3 DNA follows: TGTGCCACCAGTGTAAGTCCAGGGGGCCCTAAGTTCTTC. Its protein is CATSVSPGGPKFF.

This CDR3 reads CASSFGLRQSSYNEQFF. The CDR3 region has the DNA TGCGCCAGCAGCTTCGGACTGCGCCAAAGCTCCTACAATGAGCAGTTCTTC. The rearrangement uses TRBV5-1 and TRBJ2-1, with D tentatively TRBD2 (5 bases). The CDR3 is 17 amino acids. V was clipped by 2 bases and J by 0 bases, with 15 bases between them. Germline lookup yields CDR1 SGHRS and CDR2 YFSETQ.

The chain couples TRBV27 to TRBJ1-1; 8 nucleotides align to TRBD1. The V and J ends lost 6 bases and 9 bases, in that order; junction bases with no gene match: 12. This CDR3 comprises 14 residues. The germline V gene encodes CDR1 MNHEY and CDR2 SMNVEV (reference sequence). The CDR3, as DNA: TGTGCCAGCAGCCTAACCTCGGACAGGGCCAAAGCTTTCTTT. Residues: CASSLTSDRAKAFF.

V and J are TRBV9 and TRBJ1-6; 9 bases map to TRBD1. This CDR3 is 15 amino acids long. Germline-derived CDR1 and CDR2 are SGDLS and YYNGEE. The V segment lost 3 bases and the J segment 5 bases; nucleotides outside the gene matches: 3. The CDR3 nucleotides read TGTGCCAGCAGCGCCGGGACAGGGAATAATTCACCCCTCCACTTT. This sequence encodes CASSAGTGNNSPLHF.

The V and J genes are TRBV2 and TRBJ1-2; possible D gene TRBD1, 5 bases. Trimming cost V 2 bases and J 4 bases, with 11 bases left between them. Germline V lookup: CDR1 SNHLY, CDR2 FYNNEI. The CDR3 has 14 amino acids. CDR3 residues: CASSEQGQVYGYTF. The CDR3 nucleotides are TGTGCCAGCAGTGAACAGGGCCAGGTCTATGGCTACACCTTC.

The CDR3 reads CASSPDSKGYEQYF. In DNA form, the CDR3 reads TGTGCCAGCTCACCGGACAGCAAGGGCTACGAGCAGTACTTC. This chain uses TRBV18 with TRBJ2-7; tentative D call: TRBD1 (6 bases). V dropped 3 bases and J dropped 3 bases, with 12 bases sitting between them. CDR1 KGHSH and CDR2 LQKENI come from the germline V gene. The CDR3 consists of 14 residues.

CDR3 nucleotides: TGTGCCAGCACCATGGGTAGAGCCGGAAACACCATATATTTT. This sequence encodes CASTMGRAGNTIYF. The chain joins TRBV5-8 to TRBJ1-3; D uncertain. The CDR3 extends over 14 amino acids. V dropped 6 bases and J dropped 4 bases, with 14 bases sitting between them. Germline-derived CDR1 and CDR2 are SGHTS and YDEGEE.

This chain uses TRBV10-3 with TRBJ2-1, with D perhaps being TRBD1 or TRBD2 (6 bases each). The CDR3 sequence is 20 residues long. Germline V gene lookup returns CDR1 ENHRY and CDR2 SYGVKD. Trimming removed 7 bases at V and 8 bases at J, with 36 bases between. The CDR3 bases are TGTGCCATCAACGACCCTATGTCGGGGGCCAGCTCTACCTCCGGGTATGAGCAGTTCTTC. Its protein product is CAINDPMSGASSTSGYEQFF.

The V gene is TRBV25-1, the J gene TRBJ1-1; no definite D call. Germline V gene data show CDR1 as MGHDK and CDR2 as SYGVNS. The CDR3 is 12 amino acids. Trimming pared 5 bases from V and 1 base from J, leaving 5 bases between. The CDR3 nucleotides are TGTGCCAGCAGTAGTGGGAACACTGAAGCTTTCTTT. This sequence encodes CASSSGNTEAFF.

The CDR3 sequence: CASSLGGVSGSSYEQYF. CDR3 sequence (DNA): TGTGCCAGCAGCTTGGGGGGGGTGAGCGGTAGCTCCTACGAGCAGTACTTC. The gene calls are TRBV5-4 and TRBJ2-7, with D possibly TRBD2 on 6 matching bases. Trimming left V 0 bases short and J 0 bases short, with 16 bases between. CDR1 SGHNT and CDR2 YYREEE come from the germline V gene (reference sequence). This CDR3 has 17 residues.

The J gene is TRBJ1-1, the V gene TRBV5-1, with TRBD1 identical over 9 bases. The J segment lost 1 base and the V segment lost 3 bases, leaving 1 base of the junction unmatched. The CDR3 runs to 14 residues. Germline V CDR1 and CDR2: SGHRS, YFSETQ. CDR3 DNA sequence: TGCGCCAGCAGCTCGGGACAGGGGAACACTGAAGCTTTCTTT. It specifies CASSSGQGNTEAFF.

This clone was seen a handful of times. V and J are TRBV7-2 and TRBJ2-3, with TRBD2 identical over 9 bases. J lost 7 bases, V lost 8 bases, and 7 bases had no gene match. Germline V gene sequence: CDR1 SGHTA, CDR2 FQGNSA. The CDR3 runs to 13 residues. For the CDR3, the DNA is TGTGCCAGCGTAGCGGGAGACCCGAATACGCAGTATTTT. Translated, it gives CASVAGDPNTQYF. The entire variable domain, with the rest obtained from reference TRBV7-2 and TRBJ2-3, is as follows: GAGVSQSPSNKVTEKGKDVELRCDPISGHTALYWYRQSLGQGLEFLIYFQGNSAPDKSGLPSDRFSAERTGGSVSTLTIQRTQQEDSAVYLCASVAGDPNTQYFGPGTRLTVL.